The following is a T cell receptor (beta chain) sequence with its context. No antigen is known for it. Per-base qualities were not stored, and no clone one base away is much larger. Sequences WNHNN (CDR1) and SYGVQD (CDR2) are obtained from the germline V gene (reference sequence). There are 16 amino acids in the CDR3, from cysteine to phenylalanine inclusive. The entry retains the CDR3 DNA only, 48 bases that are in frame from base 1. At the junction V is shortened by 7 bases and J by 9 bases, with 25 bases in between. Participants in the prospective study were enrolled through a virtual design, were aged roughly 18 to 90 years, and lived in 24 United States geographic areas. Cohort assignment in the prospective study relied on participant-reported clinical history from a screening survey and a study questionnaire. ImmuneRACE Cohort 3 recovered participants were defined by two consecutive negative NP/OP PCR tests, healthcare professional clearance, or symptom resolution. Each participant in the prospective study had whole blood, serum and a nasopharyngeal or oropharyngeal swab collected by mobile phlebotomists. Over an approximately 2-month period, participants in the prospective study had the option of providing additional blood draws and questionnaires. Before DNA extraction, blood samples from the prospective study were shipped at room temperature or frozen.

The data were obtained in a study of blood T cell repertoires in COVID-19 (dated by TCRdb to about 2020). A note on the overall study: The collaborator samples originated in the United States, Italy and Spain and spanned the acute and convalescent phases of COVID-19. Samples came from the ongoing ImmuneRACE study (first 160 participants) plus 1,254 subjects from 6 global collaborators. The prospective study material was composed of cDNA or gDNA derived from T cells, B-cell-depleted T cells, or PBMCs. HLA class I and class II types, where available, came from metadata supplied by the sample provider rather than from assay-based typing. The repertoires were released in a freely available public database intended as a resource for research on the immune response to SARS-CoV-2. The sample metadata nearly always contained a de-identified subject ID, COVID-19 status, age in years and sex. The dataset comprised deeply sampled blood TCRbeta repertoires from subjects exposed to, actively infected with, or recovered from COVID-19. On the study overall, not on this receptor specifically: How much clinical and demographic metadata was included differed by source and by participant, and the metadata was provided uncurated.

The immunoSEQ Assay, a bias-controlled multiplex PCR, was used to amplify TCRbeta CDR3 regions from genomic DNA. The authors' analysis ran thus. The number of nucleated cells in each sample was estimated by amplification of reference gene primers within the assay. To quantify the absolute abundance of each unique TCRbeta CDR3 rearrangement, sequence reads were collapsed and filtered. Productive Simpson clonality was computed per sample as the square root of Simpson's diversity index over productive rearrangements. The immuneACCESS repertoire file appears here via TCRdb, limited to in-frame rearrangements. These files lack a portion of the clones; in checked studies, under half of the deficit traces to unresolved V genes, and the cause of the others is not known. The V and J calls and clone size are taken from that table; D and trimming were inferred from the DNA. The sample table contains roughly 250,000 clones; only one count was recorded for around 89% of them. Of the sample, around 10% is held by the ten largest clones.

What was sequenced was PBMCs or T cells enriched from blood (not recorded which). This receptor was identified in a man aged 40-49 years who had recovered from COVID-19. The chain couples TRBV10-1 to TRBJ2-4; TRBD2 is perhaps the D gene, given 5 matching bases. The DNA sequence is TGCGCCAGCATCCGCCCCCCAGAGACAATTCGGGGCATTCAGTACTTC. This gives the protein CASIRPPETIRGIQYF.